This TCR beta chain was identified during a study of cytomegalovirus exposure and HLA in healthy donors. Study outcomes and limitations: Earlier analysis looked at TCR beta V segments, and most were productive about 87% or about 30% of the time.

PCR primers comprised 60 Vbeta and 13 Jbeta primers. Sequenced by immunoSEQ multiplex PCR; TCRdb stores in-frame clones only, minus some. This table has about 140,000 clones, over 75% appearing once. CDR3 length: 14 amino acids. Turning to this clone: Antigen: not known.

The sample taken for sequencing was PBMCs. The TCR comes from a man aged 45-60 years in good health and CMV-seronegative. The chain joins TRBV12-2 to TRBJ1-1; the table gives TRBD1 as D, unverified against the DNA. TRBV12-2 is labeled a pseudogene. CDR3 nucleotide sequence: TGTGCAAGTCGCGAACCGGGACAGGACACTGAAGCTTTCTTT. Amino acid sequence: CASREPGQDTEAFF.